This T cell receptor beta chain was sequenced for a study of patients and donors after allogeneic stem cell transplantation. Using its own MiXCR run on the RT-PCR reads, TCRdb lists one record per CDR3 protein. The sample carries roughly 200,000 distinct CDR3 sequences, less than 45% recorded once. CDR1 is SQVTM and CDR2 is ANQGSEA in the germline V gene. CDR3 length: 14 amino acids. V shed 5 bases and J 1 base; nucleotides not matched to a gene: 4. Sequenced sample: blood, either unsorted or a sorted T cell fraction (not recorded which). The chain links TRBV29-1 to TRBJ1-1, with 10 bases identical to TRBD1. This TCR derives from a human donor who was either an allogeneic HSCT recipient or a stem cell or donor lymphocyte infusion donor (not recorded which). It is not recorded whose cells these are; they may come from a transplant donor. The CDR3: CSVSGTGENTEAFF. The CDR3 DNA reads as TGCAGCGTTTCTGGGACAGGGGAGAACACTGAAGCTTTCTTT.